This T cell receptor beta chain stems from a study of blood T cell repertoires in COVID-19. In the study overall: COVID-19 samples from acute and convalescent phases originated in the United States, Italy and Spain. Sources were T cells, B-cell-depleted T cells, or PBMCs; the material itself was cDNA or gDNA.

Losses at the gene ends were 1 base for V and 3 bases for J; bases not matched to a gene: 1. The CDR3 contains 14 residues. Per germline, CDR1 MNHNS and CDR2 SASEGT. Methods used by the authors: Estimation of nucleated cell counts relied on the amplification of reference gene primers. The assay was immunoSEQ multiplex PCR, and TCRdb's table has in-frame clones only and misses some. The V and J calls and clone size were taken over from that table, and D and trimming were inferred from the DNA. The sample holds about 380,000 clones, almost 90% seen once. The V call is TRBV6-1, the J call TRBJ1-1; 8 bases line up with TRBD1. The sample taken for sequencing was peripheral blood. The receptor was isolated from a young man with active or convalescent COVID-19. The CDR3 reads CASSEGTGYTEAFF. CDR3 nucleotide sequence: TGTGCCAGCAGTGAAGGGACAGGGTACACTGAAGCTTTCTTT.